These T cell receptor beta chains were read from a single sample in a study of OX40 agonist ivuxolimab in advanced cancers. The assay was immunoSEQ multiplex PCR, and TCRdb's table has in-frame clones only and misses some. Found here are some 20,000 clones, roughly 86% of them singletons; the top ten hold about half. Specimen: CD4+ or CD8+ T cells sorted from blood, collected in a trial of the OX40 agonist ivuxolimab. The receptors stem from an adult with an advanced solid tumor such as melanoma, head and neck, liver or kidney cancer. CDR3s include the opening cysteine and the closing phenylalanine or tryptophan. D genes are given only for firm matches. Rows give clone size only sometimes, using once, few, many, or a class for an expanded clone.

V	J	D	size	DNA	CDR3
TRBV9	TRBJ1-3	.	.	TGTGCCAGCAGCGCGGGGGGAAGCTCTGGAAACACCATATATTTT	CASSAGGSSGNTIYF
TRBV28	TRBJ1-2	TRBD1	.	TGTGCCAGCAGTGAACAGGGGGCACTGAGGTATGGCTACACCTTC	CASSEQGALRYGYTF
TRBV11-2	TRBJ2-5	TRBD2	.	TGTGCCAGCAGCTTAAGGGCAGCGGGGATGAGAGAGACCCAGTACTTC	CASSLRAAGMRETQYF
TRBV9	TRBJ2-3	.	.	TGTGCCAGCAGCGGTGGCGGGAGCACAGATACGCAGTATTTT	CASSGGGSTDTQYF
TRBV9	TRBJ2-5	.	.	TGTGCCAGCAGCGGGAATTGGGGAAGGGAGACCCAGTACTTC	CASSGNWGRETQYF
TRBV7-9	TRBJ2-1	.	.	TGTGCCAGCAGCTTAGTTCCTTCGCCCAATGAGCAGTTCTTC	CASSLVPSPNEQFF
TRBV4-2	TRBJ1-5	.	once	TGTGCCAGCAGATTATGGGGTAGCAATCAGCCCCAGCATTTT	CASRLWGSNQPQHF
TRBV27	TRBJ1-2	.	.	TGTGCCAGCTCATCCGGGACTCCCTATGGCTACACCTTC	CASSSGTPYGYTF
TRBV5-1	TRBJ2-7	.	.	TGCGCCAGCAGCTTGGATCAGGGTCCGACCTACGAGCAGTACTTC	CASSLDQGPTYEQYF
TRBV30	TRBJ2-7	TRBD2	.	TGTGCCTGGAGCCTAGATCCGGGACTAGCGGGGGCAACCTACGAGCAGTACTTC	CAWSLDPGLAGATYEQYF
TRBV7-3	TRBJ2-6	.	.	TGTGCCAGCAGCCAGGGGACTCGGGTGGAATCTGGGGCCAACGTCCTGACTTTC	CASSQGTRVESGANVLTF
TRBV28	TRBJ1-2	TRBD1	.	TGTGCCAGCAGACGTGACAGGGGGACTAACTATGGCTACACCTTC	CASRRDRGTNYGYTF
TRBV18	TRBJ1-6	.	many	TGTGCCAGCTCACCACATAGGGGGATACGCTCACCCCTCCACTTT	CASSPHRGIRSPLHF
TRBV6-6	TRBJ1-2	.	.	TGTGCCAGCAGTAGCCCTACAGGGTACTATGGCTACACCTTC	CASSSPTGYYGYTF
TRBV5-6	TRBJ2-1	.	.	TGTGCCAGCACGGAGGGGAACTCCTACAATGAGCAGTTCTTC	CASTEGNSYNEQFF
TRBV9	TRBJ1-6	.	.	TGTGCCAGCAGCGTAGGGGGCCCGGGGAATTCACCCCTCCACTTT	CASSVGGPGNSPLHF
TRBV29-1	TRBJ2-1	.	.	TGCAGCGTTGAGGGTTCAGGGCTCTACAATGAGCAGTTCTTC	CSVEGSGLYNEQFF
TRBV19	TRBJ2-7	TRBD2	once	TGTGCCAGTAGCTCCGGGGGGATCTCCTACGAGCAGTACTTC	CASSSGGISYEQYF
TRBV6-6	TRBJ2-5	TRBD1	.	TGTGCCAGCAGTTACTCGGGGACAGTGCAAGAGACCCAGTACTTC	CASSYSGTVQETQYF
TRBV27	TRBJ2-3	TRBD2	.	TGTGCCAGCAGCCCTCATGCGGGGGTCACAGATACGCAGTATTTT	CASSPHAGVTDTQYF
TRBV27	TRBJ2-2	.	.	TGTGCCAGCAGTTTAGGGCAGGGAGTGGGTACCGGGGAGCTGTTTTTT	CASSLGQGVGTGELFF
TRBV27	TRBJ2-7	.	.	TGTGCCAGCAGTTCCGAGAGCTCCTACGAGCAGTACTTC	CASSSESSYEQYF
TRBV27	TRBJ2-7	.	.	TGTGCCAGCAGTTTATCCCCTAATCCCCCACAGGGCGGGCAGTACTTC	CASSLSPNPPQGGQYF
TRBV12-5	TRBJ2-1	.	.	TGTGCTAGTGGTCACCCCCCCTGGCAGTTCTTC	CASGHPPWQFF
TRBV7-6	TRBJ2-1	.	.	TGTGCCAGCAGCCCCATCGCGGGGAGCTCCTACAATGAGCAGTTCTTC	CASSPIAGSSYNEQFF
TRBV21-1	TRBJ1-5	.	once	TGTGCCAGCAGCGGAAAGTGGTGGCCTCAGCCCCAGCATTTT	CASSGKWWPQPQHF
TRBV7-9	TRBJ2-2	TRBD2	.	TGTGCCAGCAGCTTTACTAGCGGTTCGGGCGGGGAGCTGTTTTTT	CASSFTSGSGGELFF
TRBV27	TRBJ1-4	.	.	TGTGCCAGCAGTCCAAACTCCGCAACTAATGAAAAACTGTTTTTT	CASSPNSATNEKLFF
TRBV9	TRBJ1-1	TRBD1	.	TGTGCCAGCAGCGCGAGGGGACAGGGGCCTGAAGCTTTCTTT	CASSARGQGPEAFF
TRBV9	TRBJ2-1	TRBD2	.	TGTGCCAGCAGCGTAGGAGGGTACGGCCTAAGGGGAGGGGCCTACAATGAGCAGTTCTTC	CASSVGGYGLRGGAYNEQFF
TRBV4-2	TRBJ1-4	.	.	TGTGCCAGCAGCCAAGCTAGCAGGGATGCTAATGAAAAACTGTTTTTT	CASSQASRDANEKLFF
TRBV9	TRBJ1-2	.	.	TGTGCCAGCAGCAGGGGAGGGGGAGGAGATGGCTACACCTTC	CASSRGGGGDGYTF
TRBV14	TRBJ1-3	.	.	TGTGCCAGCAGTTTCGGGGGAAACACCATATATTTT	CASSFGGNTIYF
TRBV29-1	TRBJ1-1	.	.	TGCAGCGTTGATCGGCCCCTTTCCATGAACACTGAAGCTTTCTTT	CSVDRPLSMNTEAFF
TRBV6-1	TRBJ2-1	.	.	TGTGCCAGCAGGTCTAATACTTACAATGAGCAGTTCTTC	CASRSNTYNEQFF
TRBV9	TRBJ2-5	TRBD2	.	TGTGCCAGCAGCGACGGGACTAGCGGAAAAGAGACCCAGTACTTC	CASSDGTSGKETQYF
TRBV6-6	TRBJ1-5	.	.	TGTGCCAGCAGTTACTCGGGTGGTAGCAATCAGCCCCAGCATTTT	CASSYSGGSNQPQHF
TRBV7-6	TRBJ2-7	TRBD1	.	TGTGCCAGCAGTCACAGGGGGCACACCTACGAGCAGTACTTC	CASSHRGHTYEQYF
TRBV4-1	TRBJ1-1	TRBD1	.	TGCGCCAGCAGCCAAGAGTCTAATGAGGGGGCTAACACTGAAGCTTTCTTT	CASSQESNEGANTEAFF
TRBV27	TRBJ1-3	.	.	TGTGCCAGCAGTTTAGTCGTGGGCGGAAACACCATATATTTT	CASSLVVGGNTIYF
TRBV28	TRBJ2-4	.	few	TGTGCCAGCAGTCCTTTTGGGGGGCTAGCCAAAAACATTCAGTACTTC	CASSPFGGLAKNIQYF
TRBV11-1	TRBJ2-3	TRBD2	few	TGTGCCAGCAGCTTAGTGGGACCTAGCGGGATTTCTAGCACAGATACGCAGTATTTT	CASSLVGPSGISSTDTQYF
TRBV27	TRBJ1-1	.	.	TGTGCCAGCAGTTTATCCGCCTGGGGGAAGGACACTGAAGCTTTCTTT	CASSLSAWGKDTEAFF
TRBV6-4	TRBJ2-3	TRBD2	.	TGTGCCAGCAGTGCTGACGGGGGGGCCCCAGATACGCAGTATTTT	CASSADGGAPDTQYF
TRBV6-1	TRBJ2-3	TRBD2	.	TGTGCCAGCAGTGAATGGCTAGCGGGACGCACAGATACGCAGTATTTT	CASSEWLAGRTDTQYF
TRBV11-2	TRBJ2-7	TRBD1	once	TGTGCCAGCAGCTCCCCTGGGACAGGGGAGGACGAGCAGTACTTC	CASSSPGTGEDEQYF